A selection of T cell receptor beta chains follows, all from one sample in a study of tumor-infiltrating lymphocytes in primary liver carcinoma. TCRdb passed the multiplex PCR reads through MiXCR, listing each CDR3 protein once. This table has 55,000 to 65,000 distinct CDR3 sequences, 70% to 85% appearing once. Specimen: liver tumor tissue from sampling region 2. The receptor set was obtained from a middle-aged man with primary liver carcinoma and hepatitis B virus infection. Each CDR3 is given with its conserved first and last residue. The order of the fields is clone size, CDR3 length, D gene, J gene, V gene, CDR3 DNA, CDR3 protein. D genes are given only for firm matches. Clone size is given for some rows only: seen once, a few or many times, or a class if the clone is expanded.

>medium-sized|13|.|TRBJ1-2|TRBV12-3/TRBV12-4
TGTGCCAGCAGTTTAGTCGTCGGCTATGGCTACACCTTC
CASSLVVGYGYTF
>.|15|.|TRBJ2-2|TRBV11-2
TGTGCCAGCAGCTTTACGGGATCGAAGACCGGGGAGCTGTTATTT
CASSFTGSKTGELLF
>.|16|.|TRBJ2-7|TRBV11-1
TGTGCCGGCAGCTCAAGAGGCTCTTCCAGCTTCTACGAGCAGTACTTC
CAGSSRGSSSFYEQYF
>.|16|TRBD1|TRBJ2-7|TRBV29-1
TGCAGCGTTGAGGTGGGGACAGGGGTCCTCTCCTACGAGCAGTACTTC
CSVEVGTGVLSYEQYF
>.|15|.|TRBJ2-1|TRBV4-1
TGCGCCAGTAGCCCGTTCGGTAACAACAACAAAGAGCAGTTCTTC
CASSPFGNNNKEQFF
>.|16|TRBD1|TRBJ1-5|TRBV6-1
TGTGCAAGCTGTGAAGGGACAGGCGATAGCAATCAGCCCCAGAATTTT
CASCEGTGDSNQPQNF
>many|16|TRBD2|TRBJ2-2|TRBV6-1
TGTGCCAGCGGGGGACTAGCGGACGAACGCACCGGGGAGCTGTTTTTT
CASGGLADERTGELFF
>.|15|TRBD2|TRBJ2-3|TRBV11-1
TGTACCAGCAGCGAAGGCGGGAGTTTGACAAATACGCAGTATTTT
CTSSEGGSLTNTQYF
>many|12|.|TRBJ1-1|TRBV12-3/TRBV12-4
TGTGCCAGCACCTATAAGAACACTGAAGCTTTCTTT
CASTYKNTEAFF
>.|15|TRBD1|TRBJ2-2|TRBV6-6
TGTGCCAGCAGTTACAATGACAGGGCGGGCAGGGAGCTGTTTTTT
CASSYNDRAGRELFF
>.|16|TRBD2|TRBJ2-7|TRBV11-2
TGTGCCAACAGCTTGGCTCTAGCGGGATGGCCCTCCGAGCAGTACTTC
CANSLALAGWPSEQYF
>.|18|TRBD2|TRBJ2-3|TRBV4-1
TGCGCCAGCAGTCAGACCATTGTCCTAGCGGGAGTCACCGGTACGCAGTATTTT
CASSQTIVLAGVTGTQYF
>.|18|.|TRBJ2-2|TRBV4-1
TGCGCCAGCAACCAAGATCGGCGCTTTGAGGTGTTCACCGGGGAGCTGTCTTTT
CASNQDRRFEVFTGELSF
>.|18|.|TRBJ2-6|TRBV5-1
TGCGCCAGCAGCTTCTCCGTTGGATCACCCTCGGGGGCCAACATCCTGACTTTC
CASSFSVGSPSGANILTF
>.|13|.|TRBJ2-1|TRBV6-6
TGTGCTAGCAGTAGCGGAGGGTTCAATGAGCAGTTCTTC
CASSSGGFNEQFF
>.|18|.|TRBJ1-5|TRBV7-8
TGTGCCAGCAGCTTAGGGGTCACAGGGACTCTTAGCAATCAGCACCAGCATTTT
CASSLGVTGTLSNQHQHF
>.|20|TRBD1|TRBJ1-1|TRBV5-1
TGCGCCAGCAGCTCTCCATCGCCGGAGACAGGGAAAGGTCAGAGCACTGAAGCTTTCTTT
CASSSPSPETGKGQSTEAFF
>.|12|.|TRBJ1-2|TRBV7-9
TGTGCCAGCAGCTTAGGGAACTATGGCTACACCTTC
CASSLGNYGYTF
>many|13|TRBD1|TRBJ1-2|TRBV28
TGTGCCAGCAGTTTGGAGGGGGCTTATGGCTACACCTTC
CASSLEGAYGYTF
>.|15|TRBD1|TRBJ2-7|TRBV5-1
TGCGCCAGCAGCTTAAGGGACAGGGGGCTGTATGAGCGGTACTTC
CASSLRDRGLYERYF
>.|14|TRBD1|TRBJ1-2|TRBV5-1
TGCGCCAGCAGCCTGGGACAGTCTAACTATGGCTACGCCTTC
CASSLGQSNYGYAF
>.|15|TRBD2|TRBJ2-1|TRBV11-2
TGTGTCAGCAGCTTTAGCGGGCCACTCGACAATAAGCAGTTCTTC
CVSSFSGPLDNKQFF